One and the same sample provided the 22 T cell receptor delta chains below, sequenced in a study of Vδ1+ human thymocytes. The study's findings and limits: Thymic TRG and TRD repertoires appeared highly polyclonal.

Extracted RNA was reverse transcribed into cDNA. Pooled V-gene forward primers with one constant-region reverse primer generated the CDR3 amplicons by multiplex PCR. TCRdb re-called the multiplex PCR reads via CATT. Of approximately 58,000 delta-chain clones listed, approximately 15% are singletons. Which antigens these TCRs recognize remains unknown. Source material: Vdelta1+ gamma-delta thymocytes from the thymus. Subset denoted: FACS-sorted CD3+ TCRalphabeta- TCRVdelta1+ TCRVdelta2- thymocytes. Source of these receptors: a girl under two years old who had congenital heart surgery.

This clone has more than one count but fewer than ten. J is TRDJ1 and V is TRDV1; 10 bases match TRDD3. The CDR3 sequence is 17 residues long. Germline-derived CDR1 and CDR2 are TSWWSYY and QGS. The ends lost 4 bases at V and 7 bases at J; junction bases unmatched: 15. The CDR3, as DNA: TGTGCTCTTGGGGTCCCTTTCTCCTTACTGGGGGATCTTAAACTCATCTTT. It yields the protein CALGVPFSLLGDLKLIF.

The V call is TRDV1, the J call TRDJ1; D is possibly TRDD3 (6 bases). The CDR3 consists of 14 residues. Germline values: CDR1 TSWWSYY, CDR2 QGS. Deletions cut 1 base from V and 11 bases from J, with 17 bases between. CDR3 DNA: TGTGCTCTTGGGGAACCTGTTGTGGGGATGGTGCTCATCTTT. It codes for CALGEPVVGMVLIF.

This clone was counted only a few times. V gene TRDV1 combines with J gene TRDJ1, with D perhaps TRDD3 (5 bases). Trimming stripped 2 bases from V and 2 bases from J, with 18 bases between. The CDR3 totals 17 residues. Germline V CDR1 and CDR2: TSWWSYY, QGS. CDR3 residues: CALGEFRSGVGTDKLIF. The DNA of the CDR3 is TGTGCTCTTGGGGAATTCAGGTCGGGGGTCGGAACCGATAAACTCATCTTT.

This clone was found a few times. The chain joins TRDV1 to TRDJ1; D is unclear. Germline V lookup: CDR1 TSWWSYY, CDR2 QGS. The CDR3 is 15 residues long. Trimming pared 3 bases from V and 1 base from J, leaving 12 bases between. CDR3 sequence reads: CALGDSGLRTDKLIF. DNA for the CDR3: TGTGCTCTTGGGGACTCGGGCCTGCGCACCGATAAACTCATCTTT.

This clone was seen only a few times. The V gene is TRDV1, the J gene TRDJ1; 9 bases align to TRDD3. V gave up 6 bases and J gave up 3 bases; unmatched junction bases: 20. Germline CDR1 is TSWWSYY and CDR2 is QGS. This CDR3 is 19 amino acids long. In nucleotides, the CDR3 is TGTGCTCTTGGTCTGTGGGGCCTTTTACGTACTGGGGGAGCCGATAAACTCATCTTT. As protein: CALGLWGLLRTGGADKLIF.

About this clone: No DNA is shown, since the ends of the CDR3 on it are uncertain; the CDR3 is the one TCRdb lists. J is TRDJ1 and V is TRAV29/DV5. Germline CDR1 and CDR2: NSMFDY and ISSIKDK. Ends included, the CDR3 has 18 residues. This CDR3 is CSVLLCSKPSKGFLRLIF.

In the case of this clone: Other DNA variants within this sample encode the same CDR3. V gene TRDV2 combines with J gene TRDJ1, with TRDD3 matching 7 bases. Germline CDR1 reads GEAIGNYY; CDR2 reads EKD. Trimming removed 1 base from V and 3 bases from J; junction bases left unmatched: 28. The CDR3 consists of 22 residues. The CDR3 nucleotides read TGTGCCTGTGACACTGAGGGACGGCATACTGGGGATTCCCACGGGGAAGCCGATAAACTCATCTTT. Encoded protein: CACDTEGRHTGDSHGEADKLIF.

The V gene is TRDV1, the J gene TRDJ1, with 9 nucleotides matching TRDD3. Germline V gives CDR1 TSWWSYY, CDR2 QGS. J lost 2 bases, V lost 0 bases, and 25 bases had no gene match. This CDR3 region has 23 residues. CDR3 sequence: CALGELSPRLGIRLGTWTDKLIF. The CDR3 nucleotides are TGTGCTCTTGGGGAACTATCCCCTCGTCTGGGGATACGCTTGGGGACGTGGACCGATAAACTCATCTTT.

The rearrangement joins TRDV1 to TRDJ1; TRDD3 matches 10 bases. The CDR3 spans 20 residues. The germline V gene has CDR1 TSWWSYY and CDR2 QGS. The V and J ends lost 1 base and 2 bases, in that order; junction bases with no gene match: 16. The CDR3, as DNA: TGTGCTCTTGGGGAACCCAATACTTCCGTGGTACTGGGGGATACCGATAAACTCATCTTT. Translated, it gives CALGEPNTSVVLGDTDKLIF.

On this clone itself: One end of the junction varies from germline; a read error may be responsible. The sample has other DNA sequences that encode this CDR3 too. This chain uses TRDV2 with TRDJ1; 9 nucleotides line up with TRDD3. Germline CDR1 GEAIGNYY, CDR2 EKD. The CDR3 runs to 16 residues. The chain's CDR3 is CACDTYWGTYTDKLIF. CDR3 coding DNA: TGCGCCTGTGACACGTACTGGGGGACCTACACCGATAAACTCATCTTT.

This clone has only a few counts. The chain links TRDV1 to TRDJ1; 9 bases are shared with TRDD2. Germline values: CDR1 TSWWSYY, CDR2 QGS. With V trimmed by 1 base and J by 1 base, 19 bases remained unmatched. The CDR3 is made up of 21 amino acids. The CDR3 DNA follows: TGTGCTCTTGGGGAACCTGAACCTTCCTACGGCTTGCTTGGGGGCACCGATAAACTCATCTTT. Translated: CALGEPEPSYGLLGGTDKLIF.

The rearrangement links TRDV1 to TRDJ1, with 8 bases identical to TRDD3. This CDR3 spans 15 amino acids. Germline V gives CDR1 TSWWSYY, CDR2 QGS. V shed 5 bases, J shed 3 bases, and the junction held 8 bases outside the gene matches. CDR3 nucleotides: TGTGCTCTTGGGTTAAATGGGGATACCCCCGATAAACTCATCTTT. Protein sequence: CALGLNGDTPDKLIF.

This clone has a handful of counts. V and J are TRDV1 and TRDJ1; D remains ambiguous. Per the germline V gene, CDR1 is TSWWSYY and CDR2 is QGS. Trimming cost V 2 bases and J 1 base, with 11 bases left between them. The CDR3 runs 15 residues. CDR3 amino acids: CALGESTRRTDKLIF. CDR3 bases: TGTGCTCTTGGGGAAAGCACCCGTCGCACCGATAAACTCATCTTT.

This clone was detected only a few times. The V call is TRDV1, the J call TRDJ1; D gene ambiguous. V was clipped by 0 bases and J by 0 bases, with 8 bases between them. This CDR3 is built from 15 residues. The V gene's germline CDR1 is TSWWSYY and CDR2 QGS. Here the CDR3 reads CALGELSLHTDKLIF. In nucleotides, the CDR3 is TGTGCTCTTGGGGAACTGTCCCTGCACACCGATAAACTCATCTTT.

This clone turned up a few times. This chain uses TRDV1 with TRDJ1; 8 bases agree with TRDD3. CDR3 length: 19 amino acids. Germline V gives CDR1 TSWWSYY, CDR2 QGS. V was clipped by 2 bases and J by 0 bases; unmatched bases: 14. The DNA of the CDR3 is TGTGCTCTTGGGGAAGCCCCCCGGGTACTGGGGGGGTACACCGATAAACTCATCTTT. It codes for CALGEAPRVLGGYTDKLIF.

Remarks on this clone: This sample also contains other DNA sequences that code for the same CDR3. V is TRDV1 and J is TRDJ1; TRDD2 matches 9 bases. Germline lookup yields CDR1 TSWWSYY and CDR2 QGS. The CDR3 is 17 residues long. J was trimmed by 6 bases and V by 3 bases; bases with no gene match: 14. The CDR3 bases are TGTGCTCTTGGGGATCCCTTCCTACTTCAGGGAGATTATAAACTCATCTTT. Residues: CALGDPFLLQGDYKLIF.

This clone was observed a handful of times. This chain uses TRDV1 with TRDJ1; TRDD3 matches 13 bases. After removal of 0 bases from V and 0 bases from J, the junction contained 13 bases not matched to a gene. In germline, CDR1 is TSWWSYY, CDR2 QGS. The CDR3 consists of 21 residues. The CDR3 region is CALGELRSLTGGYAHTDKLIF. The CDR3, as DNA: TGTGCTCTTGGGGAACTTCGATCCTTGACTGGGGGATACGCCCACACCGATAAACTCATCTTT.

This clone was recorded a few times. The chain joins TRDV1 to TRDJ1; 8 nucleotides line up with TRDD3. Per germline, CDR1 TSWWSYY and CDR2 QGS. The CDR3 has 19 residues. Trimming at V came to 0 bases and at J to 0 bases, leaving 12 bases not matched to a gene. The chain's CDR3 is CALGELLWGTLRYTDKLIF. CDR3 DNA: TGTGCTCTTGGGGAACTCCTCTGGGGGACCCTTCGGTACACCGATAAACTCATCTTT.

The chain employs TRDV1 and TRDJ1; D may match TRDD2 or TRDD3 (9 bases each). V lost 5 bases to trimming and J lost 2 bases, with 36 bases between them. The CDR3 is 22 amino acids. Looked up from germline, CDR1 is TSWWSYY and CDR2 is QGS. This CDR3 reads CALGSRLPTHQGSGGLTDKLIF. The CDR3 DNA reads TGTGCTCTTGGGTCCCGCCTTCCTACGCATCAGGGGTCTGGGGGATTAACCGATAAACTCATCTTT.

This clone turned up a few times. This rearrangement joins TRDV1 to TRDJ1, with TRDD3 as a possible D gene (9 bases). From germline, CDR1 is TSWWSYY and CDR2 QGS. The V gene lost 4 bases and the J gene lost 6 bases, with 33 bases spanning the gap. The CDR3 length is 20 residues. In nucleotides, the CDR3 is TGTGCTCTTGGGGGACTACCTTCCTATAACTGGGGGAACCCAAATCATAAACTCATCTTT. Translated, it gives CALGGLPSYNWGNPNHKLIF.

V is TRDV1 and J is TRDJ1, with D perhaps matching TRDD3 (7 bases). CDR1 TSWWSYY and CDR2 QGS come from the germline V gene. Trimming removed 3 bases at V and 0 bases at J, with 14 bases between. The CDR3 has 16 residues. CDR3 sequence (DNA): TGTGCTCTTGGGGACTTCCTTACTGGGGACACCGATAAACTCATCTTT. The encoded protein is CALGDFLTGDTDKLIF.

This chain uses TRDV1 with TRDJ1; D is uncertain. The CDR3 is 15 residues long. V was pared by 0 bases and J by 10 bases, with 18 bases between. Germline CDR1 is TSWWSYY and CDR2 is QGS. CDR3 protein: CALGELRGQADGLIF. The CDR3 DNA reads TGTGCTCTTGGGGAACTAAGAGGACAAGCCGACGGACTCATCTTT.